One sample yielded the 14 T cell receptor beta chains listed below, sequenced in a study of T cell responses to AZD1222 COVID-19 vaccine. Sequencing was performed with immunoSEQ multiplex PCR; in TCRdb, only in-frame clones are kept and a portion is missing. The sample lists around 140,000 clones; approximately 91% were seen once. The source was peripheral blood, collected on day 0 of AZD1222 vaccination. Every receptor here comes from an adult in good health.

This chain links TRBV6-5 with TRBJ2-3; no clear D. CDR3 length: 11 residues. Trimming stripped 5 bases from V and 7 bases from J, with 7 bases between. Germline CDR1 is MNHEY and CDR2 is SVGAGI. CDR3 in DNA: TGTGCCAGCAGTCGCGCGAATACGCAGTATTTT. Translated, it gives CASSRANTQYF.

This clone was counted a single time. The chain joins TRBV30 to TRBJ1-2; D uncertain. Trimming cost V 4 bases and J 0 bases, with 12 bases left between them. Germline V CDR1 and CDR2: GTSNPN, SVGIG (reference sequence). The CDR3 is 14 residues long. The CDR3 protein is CAWTPLVTNYGYTF. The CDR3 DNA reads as TGTGCCTGGACTCCCCTTGTAACTAACTATGGCTACACCTTC.

CDR3 loop: CASSVREGVFYEQYF. For the CDR3, the DNA is TGTGCCAGCAGCGTACGGGAGGGAGTCTTCTACGAGCAGTACTTC. The chain has TRBV9 and TRBJ2-7, with 8 nucleotides matching TRBD2. The CDR3 totals 15 residues. CDR1 SGDLS and CDR2 YYNGEE come from the germline V gene. Trimming at V came to 1 base and at J to 3 bases, leaving 6 bases not matched to a gene. The complete variable domain, with remaining parts taken from reference TRBV9 and TRBJ2-7, reads DSGVTQTPKHLITATGQRVTLRCSPRSGDLSVYWYQQSLDQGLQFLIQYYNGEERAKGNILERFSAQQFPDLHSELNLSSLELGDSALYFCASSVREGVFYEQYFGPGTRLTVT.

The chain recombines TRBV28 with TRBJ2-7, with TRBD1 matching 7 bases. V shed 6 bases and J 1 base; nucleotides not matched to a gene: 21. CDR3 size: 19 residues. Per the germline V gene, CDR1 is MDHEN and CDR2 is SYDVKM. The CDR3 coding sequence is TGTGCCAGCAGATCCGGGTGGTTAGGGACAGACCCCCATTCCTACGAGCAGTACTTC. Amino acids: CASRSGWLGTDPHSYEQYF. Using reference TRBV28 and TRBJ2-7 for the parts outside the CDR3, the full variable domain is DVKVTQSSRYLVKRTGEKVFLECVQDMDHENMFWYRQDPGLGLRLIYFSYDVKMKEKGDIPEGYSVSREKKERFSLILESASTNQTSMYLCASRSGWLGTDPHSYEQYFGPGTRLTVT.

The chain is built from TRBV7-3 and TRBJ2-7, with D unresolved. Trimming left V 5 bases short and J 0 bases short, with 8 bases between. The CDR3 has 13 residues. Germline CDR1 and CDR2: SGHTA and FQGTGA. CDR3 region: CASSPVASYEQYF. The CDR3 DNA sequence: TGTGCCAGCAGCCCCGTAGCCTCCTACGAGCAGTACTTC.

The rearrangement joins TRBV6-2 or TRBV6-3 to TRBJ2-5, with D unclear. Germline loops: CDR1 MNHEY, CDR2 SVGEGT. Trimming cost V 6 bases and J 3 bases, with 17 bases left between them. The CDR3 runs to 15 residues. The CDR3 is CASSLVEWGKETQYF. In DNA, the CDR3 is TGTGCCAGCAGCCTAGTCGAATGGGGAAAAGAGACCCAGTACTTC.

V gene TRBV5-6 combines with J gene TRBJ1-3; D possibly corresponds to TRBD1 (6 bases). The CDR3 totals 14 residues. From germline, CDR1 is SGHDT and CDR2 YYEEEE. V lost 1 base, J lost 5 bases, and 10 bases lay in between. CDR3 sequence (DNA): TGTGCCAGCAGCTTGTATGGACAGCGAAACACCATATATTTT. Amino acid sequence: CASSLYGQRNTIYF. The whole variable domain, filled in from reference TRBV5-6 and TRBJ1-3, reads DAGVTQSPTHLIKTRGQQVTLRCSPKSGHDTVSWYQQALGQGPQFIFQYYEEEERQRGNFPDRFSGHQFPNYSSELNVNALLLGDSALYLCASSLYGQRNTIYFGEGSWLTVV.

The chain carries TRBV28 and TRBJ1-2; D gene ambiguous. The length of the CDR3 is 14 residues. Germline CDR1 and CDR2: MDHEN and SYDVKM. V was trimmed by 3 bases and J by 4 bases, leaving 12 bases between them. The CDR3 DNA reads TGTGCCAGCAGTTTTACACTGCTGGTCTATGGCTACACCTTC. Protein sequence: CASSFTLLVYGYTF.

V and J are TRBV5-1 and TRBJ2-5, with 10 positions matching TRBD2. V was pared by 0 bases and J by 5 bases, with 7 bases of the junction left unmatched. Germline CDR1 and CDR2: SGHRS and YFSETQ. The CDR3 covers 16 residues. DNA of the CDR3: TGCGCCAGCAGCTTGGGGGCTAGCGGGAGAGAGGAGACCCAGTACTTC. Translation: CASSLGASGREETQYF. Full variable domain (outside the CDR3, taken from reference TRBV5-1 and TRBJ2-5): KAGVTQTPRYLIKTRGQQVTLSCSPISGHRSVSWYQQTPGQGLQFLFEYFSETQRNKGNFPGRFSGRQFSNSRSEMNVSTLELGDSALYLCASSLGASGREETQYFGPGTRLLVL.

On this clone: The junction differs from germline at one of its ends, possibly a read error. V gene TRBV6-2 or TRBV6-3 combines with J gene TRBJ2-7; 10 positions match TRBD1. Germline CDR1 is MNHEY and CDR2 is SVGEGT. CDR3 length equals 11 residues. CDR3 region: CASSYKGQGIF. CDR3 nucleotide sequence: TGTGCCAGCAGTTATAAGGGACAGGGGATCTTC.

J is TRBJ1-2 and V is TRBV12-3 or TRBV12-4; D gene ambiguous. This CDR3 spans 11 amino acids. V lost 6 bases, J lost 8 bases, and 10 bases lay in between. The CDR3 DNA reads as TGTGCCAGCAGCGAGACCCGCGGCTACACCTTC. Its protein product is CASSETRGYTF.

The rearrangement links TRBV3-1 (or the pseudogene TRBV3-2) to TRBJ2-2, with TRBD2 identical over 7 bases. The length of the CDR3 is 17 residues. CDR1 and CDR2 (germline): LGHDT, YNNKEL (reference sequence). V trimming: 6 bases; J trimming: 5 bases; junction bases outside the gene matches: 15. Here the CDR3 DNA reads TGTGCCAGCAGGGGAGGGATGTCGGGAGTTGATACCGGGGAGCTGTTTTTT. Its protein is CASRGGMSGVDTGELFF.

The CDR3 sequence: CATSDYRGGYTF. Here the CDR3 DNA reads TGTGCCACCAGTGATTACAGGGGCGGCTACACCTTC. The chain uses TRBV24-1 and TRBJ1-2; TRBD1 agrees at 7 bases. CDR3 length: 12 amino acids. V lost 2 bases and J lost 8; bases outside the gene matches: 1. Germline loops: CDR1 KGHDR, CDR2 SFDVKD.

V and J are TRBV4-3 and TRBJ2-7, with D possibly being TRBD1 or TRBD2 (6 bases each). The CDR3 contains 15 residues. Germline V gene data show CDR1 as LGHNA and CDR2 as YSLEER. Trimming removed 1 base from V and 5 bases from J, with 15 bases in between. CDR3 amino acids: CASSQVQGRYHEQYF. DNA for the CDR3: TGCGCCAGCAGCCAAGTCCAGGGGAGGTACCACGAGCAGTACTTC.